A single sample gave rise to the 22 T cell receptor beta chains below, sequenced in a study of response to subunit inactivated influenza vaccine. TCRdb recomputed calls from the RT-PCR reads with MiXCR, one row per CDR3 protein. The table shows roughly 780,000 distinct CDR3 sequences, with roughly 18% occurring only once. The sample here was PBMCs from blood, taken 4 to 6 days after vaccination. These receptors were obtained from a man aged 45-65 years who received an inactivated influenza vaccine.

The CDR3 spells CARDLDALLAKNIQYF. The DNA for the CDR3 is TGTGCTAGAGATTTGGACGCCTTACTAGCCAAAAACATTCAGTACTTC. This chain links TRBV12-5 with TRBJ2-4; D unclear. CDR1 and CDR2 (germline): LGHNT, FRNRAP. The CDR3 is 16 amino acids. Trimming took 9 bases from V and 0 from J, leaving 18 bases between them.

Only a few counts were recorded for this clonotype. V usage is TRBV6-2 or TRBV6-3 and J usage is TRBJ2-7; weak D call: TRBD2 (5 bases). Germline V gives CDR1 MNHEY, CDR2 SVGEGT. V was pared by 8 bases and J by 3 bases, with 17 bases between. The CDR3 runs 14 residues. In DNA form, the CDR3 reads TGTGCCAGCCAGTATATGGGAGTAGGCTACGAGCAGTACTTC. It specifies CASQYMGVGYEQYF.

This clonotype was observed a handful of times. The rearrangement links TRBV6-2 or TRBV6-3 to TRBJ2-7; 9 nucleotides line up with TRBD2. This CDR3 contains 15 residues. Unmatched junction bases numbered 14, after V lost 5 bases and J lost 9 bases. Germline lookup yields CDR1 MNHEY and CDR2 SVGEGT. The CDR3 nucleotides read TGTGCCAGCAGTCCCGGGACTAGCCCCCAACAAGTGCAGTACTTC. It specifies CASSPGTSPQQVQYF.

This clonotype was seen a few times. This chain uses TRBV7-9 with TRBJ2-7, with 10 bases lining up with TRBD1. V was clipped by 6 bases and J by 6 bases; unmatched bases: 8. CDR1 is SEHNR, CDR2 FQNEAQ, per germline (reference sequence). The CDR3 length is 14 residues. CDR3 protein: CASRGTGAISEQYF. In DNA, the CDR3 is TGTGCCAGCAGGGGGACAGGGGCCATATCCGAGCAGTACTTC.

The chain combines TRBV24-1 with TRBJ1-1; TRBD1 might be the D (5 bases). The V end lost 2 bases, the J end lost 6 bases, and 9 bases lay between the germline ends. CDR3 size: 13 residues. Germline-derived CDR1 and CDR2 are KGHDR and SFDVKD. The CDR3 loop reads CATSDSGTAEAFF. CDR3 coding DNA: TGTGCCACCAGTGATTCGGGGACGGCTGAAGCTTTCTTT.

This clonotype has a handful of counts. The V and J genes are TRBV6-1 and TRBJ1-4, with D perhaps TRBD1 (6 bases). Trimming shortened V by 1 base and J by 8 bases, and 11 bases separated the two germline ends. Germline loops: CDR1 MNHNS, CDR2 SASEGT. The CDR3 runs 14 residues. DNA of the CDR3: TGTGCCAGCAGTGAAGGCAGGGGAAGAGAAAAACTGTTTTTT. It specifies CASSEGRGREKLFF.

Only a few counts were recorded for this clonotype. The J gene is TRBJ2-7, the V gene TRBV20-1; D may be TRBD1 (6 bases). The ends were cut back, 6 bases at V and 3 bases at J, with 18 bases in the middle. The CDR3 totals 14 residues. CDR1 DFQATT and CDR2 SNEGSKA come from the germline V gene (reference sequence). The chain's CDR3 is CSAKGQKRNYEQYF. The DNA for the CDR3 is TGCAGTGCCAAAGGACAGAAAAGAAACTACGAGCAGTACTTC.

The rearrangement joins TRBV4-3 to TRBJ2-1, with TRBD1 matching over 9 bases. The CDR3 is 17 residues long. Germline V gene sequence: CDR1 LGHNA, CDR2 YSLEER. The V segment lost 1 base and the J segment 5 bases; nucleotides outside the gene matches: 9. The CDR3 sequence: CASSQVLGQGWDNEQFF. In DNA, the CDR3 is TGCGCCAGCAGCCAAGTCTTGGGACAGGGCTGGGACAATGAGCAGTTCTTC.

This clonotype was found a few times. This chain's CDR3 is CSARAERNYEQYF. For the CDR3, the DNA is TGCAGCGCTAGGGCCGAACGGAATTACGAGCAGTACTTC. The chain has TRBV29-1 and TRBJ2-7; no clear D. Germline loops: CDR1 SQVTM, CDR2 ANQGSEA. V was clipped by 7 bases and J by 4 bases, with 17 bases between them. There are 13 residues in the CDR3.

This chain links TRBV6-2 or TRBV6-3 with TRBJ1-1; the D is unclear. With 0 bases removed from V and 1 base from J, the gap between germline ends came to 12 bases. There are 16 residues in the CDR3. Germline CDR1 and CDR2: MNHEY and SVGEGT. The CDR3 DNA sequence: TGTGCCAGCAGTTACTCGCCTCCCCGGGGGAACACTGAAGCTTTCTTT. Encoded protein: CASSYSPPRGNTEAFF.

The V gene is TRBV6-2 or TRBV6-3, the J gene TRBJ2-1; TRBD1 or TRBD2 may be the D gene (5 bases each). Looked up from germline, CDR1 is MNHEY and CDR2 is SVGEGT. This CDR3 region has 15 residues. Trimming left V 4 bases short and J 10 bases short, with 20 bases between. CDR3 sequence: CASSLLKGTDREQFF. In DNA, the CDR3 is TGTGCCAGCAGTTTATTGAAGGGGACCGATCGGGAGCAGTTCTTC.

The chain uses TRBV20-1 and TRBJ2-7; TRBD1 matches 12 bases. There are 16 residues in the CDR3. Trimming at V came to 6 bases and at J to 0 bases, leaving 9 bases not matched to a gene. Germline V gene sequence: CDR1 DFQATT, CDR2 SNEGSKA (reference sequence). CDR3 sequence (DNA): TGCAGTGCGTCGGGACAGGGGGCCTATGGCTCCTACGAGCAGTACTTC. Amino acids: CSASGQGAYGSYEQYF.

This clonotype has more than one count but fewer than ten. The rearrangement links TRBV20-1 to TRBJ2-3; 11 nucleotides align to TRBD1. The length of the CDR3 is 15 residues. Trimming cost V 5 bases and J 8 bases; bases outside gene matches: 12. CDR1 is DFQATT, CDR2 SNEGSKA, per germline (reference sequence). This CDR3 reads CSAGQGAGQGGTQYF. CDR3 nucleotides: TGCAGTGCTGGACAGGGGGCGGGACAGGGAGGTACGCAGTATTTT.

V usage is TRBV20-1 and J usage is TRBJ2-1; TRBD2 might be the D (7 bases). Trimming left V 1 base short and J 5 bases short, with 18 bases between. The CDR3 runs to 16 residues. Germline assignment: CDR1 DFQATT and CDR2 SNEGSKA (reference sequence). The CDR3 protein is CSARGRRTRGNNEQFF. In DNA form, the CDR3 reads TGCAGTGCTAGAGGTCGGAGGACTAGGGGGAACAATGAGCAGTTCTTC.

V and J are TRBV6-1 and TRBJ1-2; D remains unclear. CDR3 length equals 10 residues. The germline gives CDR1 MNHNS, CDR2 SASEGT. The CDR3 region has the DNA TGTGGCGTAGCTAACTATGGCTACACCTTC. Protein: CGVANYGYTF.

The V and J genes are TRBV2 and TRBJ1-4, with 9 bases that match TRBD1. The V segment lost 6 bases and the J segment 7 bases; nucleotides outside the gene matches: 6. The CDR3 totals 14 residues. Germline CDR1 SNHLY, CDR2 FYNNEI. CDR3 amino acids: CASRTQGAGEKLFF. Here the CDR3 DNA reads TGTGCCAGCAGGACACAGGGGGCAGGTGAAAAACTGTTTTTT.

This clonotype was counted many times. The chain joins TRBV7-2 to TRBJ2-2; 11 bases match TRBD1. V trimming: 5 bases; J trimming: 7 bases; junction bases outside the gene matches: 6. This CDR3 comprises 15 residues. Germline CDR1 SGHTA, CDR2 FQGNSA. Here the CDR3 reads CASSLGTGGRGELFF. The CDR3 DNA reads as TGTGCCAGCAGCCTAGGGACAGGGGGACGCGGGGAGCTGTTTTTT.

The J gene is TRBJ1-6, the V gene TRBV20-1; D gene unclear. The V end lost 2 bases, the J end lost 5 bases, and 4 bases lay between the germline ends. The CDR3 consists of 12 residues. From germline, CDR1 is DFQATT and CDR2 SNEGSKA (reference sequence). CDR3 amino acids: CSARQDNSPLHF. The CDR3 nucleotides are TGCAGTGCTAGACAGGATAATTCACCCCTCCACTTT.

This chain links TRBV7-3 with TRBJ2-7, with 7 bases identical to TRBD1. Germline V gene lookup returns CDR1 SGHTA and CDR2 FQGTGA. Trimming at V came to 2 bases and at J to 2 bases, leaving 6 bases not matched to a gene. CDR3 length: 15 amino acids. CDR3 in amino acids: CASSLSPTGAYEQYF. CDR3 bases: TGTGCCAGCAGCTTATCCCCAACAGGGGCCTACGAGCAGTACTTC.

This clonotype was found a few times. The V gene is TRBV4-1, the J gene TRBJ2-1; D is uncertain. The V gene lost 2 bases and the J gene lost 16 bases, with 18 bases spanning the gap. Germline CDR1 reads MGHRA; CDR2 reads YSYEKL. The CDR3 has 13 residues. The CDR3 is CASSQLGHGSNFF. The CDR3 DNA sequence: TGCGCCAGCAGCCAATTGGGTCATGGTTCCAATTTCTTC.

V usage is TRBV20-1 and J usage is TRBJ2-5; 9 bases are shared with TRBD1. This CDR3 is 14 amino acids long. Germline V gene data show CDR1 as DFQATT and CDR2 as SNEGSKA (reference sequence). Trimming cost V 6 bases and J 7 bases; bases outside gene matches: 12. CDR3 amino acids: CSAAGTGSPRTQYF. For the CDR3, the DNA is TGCAGTGCCGCCGGGACAGGGTCGCCCAGGACCCAGTACTTC.

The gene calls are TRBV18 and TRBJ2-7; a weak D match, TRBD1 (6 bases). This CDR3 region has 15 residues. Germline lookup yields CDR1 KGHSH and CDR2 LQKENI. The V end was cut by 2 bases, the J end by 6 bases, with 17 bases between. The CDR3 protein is CASSPGGPGASEQYF. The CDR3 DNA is TGTGCCAGCTCACCAGGGGGCCCAGGAGCTAGCGAGCAGTACTTC.